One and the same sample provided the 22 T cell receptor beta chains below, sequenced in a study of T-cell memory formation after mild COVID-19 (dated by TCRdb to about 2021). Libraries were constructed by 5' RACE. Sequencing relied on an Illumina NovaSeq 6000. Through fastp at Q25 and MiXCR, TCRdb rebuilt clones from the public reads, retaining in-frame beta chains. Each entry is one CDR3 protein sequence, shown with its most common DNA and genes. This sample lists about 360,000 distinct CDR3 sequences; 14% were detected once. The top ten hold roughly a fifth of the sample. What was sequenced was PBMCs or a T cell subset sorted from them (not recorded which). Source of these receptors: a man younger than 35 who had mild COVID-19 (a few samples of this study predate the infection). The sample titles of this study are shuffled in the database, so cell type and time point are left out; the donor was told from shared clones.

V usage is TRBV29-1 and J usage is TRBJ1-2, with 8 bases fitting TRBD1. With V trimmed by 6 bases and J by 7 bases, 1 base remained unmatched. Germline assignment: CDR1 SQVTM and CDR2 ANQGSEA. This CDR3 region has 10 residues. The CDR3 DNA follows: TGCAGCGTGCAGGGGGCTGGCTACACCTTC. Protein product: CSVQGAGYTF. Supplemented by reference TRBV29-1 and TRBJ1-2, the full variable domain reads SAVISQKPSRDICQRGTSLTIQCQVDSQVTMMFWYRQQPGQSLTLIATANQGSEATYESGFVIDKFPISRPNLTFSTLTVSNMSPEDSSIYLCSVQGAGYTFGSGTRLTVV.

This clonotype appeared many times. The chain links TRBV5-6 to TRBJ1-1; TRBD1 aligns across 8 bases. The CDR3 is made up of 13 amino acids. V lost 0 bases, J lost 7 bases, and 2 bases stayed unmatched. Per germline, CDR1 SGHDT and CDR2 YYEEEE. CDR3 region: CASSLGQGIEAFF. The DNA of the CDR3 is TGTGCCAGCAGCTTGGGACAGGGGATTGAAGCTTTCTTT.

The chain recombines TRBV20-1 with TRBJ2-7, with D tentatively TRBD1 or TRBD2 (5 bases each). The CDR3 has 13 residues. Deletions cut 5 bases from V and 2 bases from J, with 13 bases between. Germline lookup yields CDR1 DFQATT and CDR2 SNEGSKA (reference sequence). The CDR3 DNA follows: TGCAGTGCTGCCGGGGACGGAGCCTACGAGCAGTACTTC. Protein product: CSAAGDGAYEQYF.

The CDR3 protein is CSARALAGWAGLYEQYF. The CDR3 DNA reads as TGCAGTGCCCGAGCACTAGCGGGGTGGGCAGGTCTTTACGAGCAGTACTTC. This chain uses TRBV20-1 with TRBJ2-7; 10 positions agree with TRBD2. V lost 6 bases to trimming and J lost 4 bases; unmatched junction nucleotides: 18. The CDR3 consists of 17 residues. Germline V gene lookup returns CDR1 DFQATT and CDR2 SNEGSKA (reference sequence).

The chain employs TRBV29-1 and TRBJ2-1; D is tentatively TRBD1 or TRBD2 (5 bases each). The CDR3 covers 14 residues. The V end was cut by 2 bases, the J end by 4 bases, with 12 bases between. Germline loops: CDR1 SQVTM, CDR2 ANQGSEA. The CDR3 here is CSVEWGTHYNEQFF. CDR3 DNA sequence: TGCAGCGTTGAATGGGGGACGCATTACAATGAGCAGTTCTTC.

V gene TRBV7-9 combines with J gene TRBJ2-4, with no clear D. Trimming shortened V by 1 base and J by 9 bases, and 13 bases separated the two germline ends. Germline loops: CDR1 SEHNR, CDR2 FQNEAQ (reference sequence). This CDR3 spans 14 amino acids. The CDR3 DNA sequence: TGTGCCAGCAGCTTAGAGGTCGCATTGAGCATTCAGTACTTC. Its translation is CASSLEVALSIQYF.

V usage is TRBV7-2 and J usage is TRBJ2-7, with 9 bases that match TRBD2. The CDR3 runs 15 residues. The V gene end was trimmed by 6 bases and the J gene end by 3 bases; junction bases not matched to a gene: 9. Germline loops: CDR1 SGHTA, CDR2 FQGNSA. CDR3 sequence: CASSSNSGGLYEQYF. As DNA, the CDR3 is TGTGCCAGCAGTTCCAATAGCGGGGGACTCTACGAGCAGTACTTC.

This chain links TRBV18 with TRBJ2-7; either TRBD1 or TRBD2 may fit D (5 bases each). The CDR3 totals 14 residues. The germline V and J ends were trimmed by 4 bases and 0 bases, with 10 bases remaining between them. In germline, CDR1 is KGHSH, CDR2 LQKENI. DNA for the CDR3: TGTGCCAGCTCACAAGACAGCGGCTCCTACGAGCAGTACGTC. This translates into CASSQDSGSYEQYV.

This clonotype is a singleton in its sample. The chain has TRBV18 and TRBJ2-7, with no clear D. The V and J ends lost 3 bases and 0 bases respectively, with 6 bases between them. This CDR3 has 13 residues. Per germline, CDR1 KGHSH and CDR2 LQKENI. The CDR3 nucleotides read TGTGCCAGCTCACCCCTGGACTCCTACGAGCAGTACTTC. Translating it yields CASSPLDSYEQYF. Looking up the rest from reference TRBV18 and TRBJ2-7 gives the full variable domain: NAGVMQNPRHLVRRRGQEARLRCSPMKGHSHVYWYRQLPEEGLKFMVYLQKENIIDESGMPKERFSAEFPKEGPSILRIQQVVRGDSAAYFCASSPLDSYEQYFGPGTRLTVT.

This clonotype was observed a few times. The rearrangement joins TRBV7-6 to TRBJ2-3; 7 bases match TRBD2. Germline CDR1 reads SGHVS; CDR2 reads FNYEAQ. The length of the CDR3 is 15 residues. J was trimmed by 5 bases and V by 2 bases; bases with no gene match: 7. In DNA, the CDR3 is TGTGCCAGCAGCTTACTGGGGGGGGAAGAAGATACGCAGTATTTT. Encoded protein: CASSLLGGEEDTQYF. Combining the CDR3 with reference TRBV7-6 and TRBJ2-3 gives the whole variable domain GAGVSQSPRYKVTKRGQDVALRCDPISGHVSLYWYRQALGQGPEFLTYFNYEAQQDKSGLPNDRFSAERPEGSISTLTIQRTEQRDSAMYRCASSLLGGEEDTQYFGPGTRLTVL.

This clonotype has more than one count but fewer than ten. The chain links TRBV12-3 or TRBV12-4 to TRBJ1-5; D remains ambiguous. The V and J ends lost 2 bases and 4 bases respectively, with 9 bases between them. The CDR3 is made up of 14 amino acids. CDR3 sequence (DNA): TGTGCCAGCAGTTTACGCCAGGTAAATCAGCCCCAGCATTTT. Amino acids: CASSLRQVNQPQHF.

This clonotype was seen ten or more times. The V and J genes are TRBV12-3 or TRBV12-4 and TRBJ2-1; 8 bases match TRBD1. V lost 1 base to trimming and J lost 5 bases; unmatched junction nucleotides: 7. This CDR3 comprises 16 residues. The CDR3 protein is CASSLGRTGRHNEQFF. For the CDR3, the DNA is TGTGCCAGCAGTTTAGGGCGGACAGGGAGACACAATGAGCAGTTCTTC.

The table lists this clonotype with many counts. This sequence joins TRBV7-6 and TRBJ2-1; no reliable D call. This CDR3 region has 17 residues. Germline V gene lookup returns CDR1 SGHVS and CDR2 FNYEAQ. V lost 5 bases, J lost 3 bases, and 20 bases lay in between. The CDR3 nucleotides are TGTGCCAGCAGCCTCAAGACGGGCCAACTAAACTACAATGAGCAGTTCTTC. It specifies CASSLKTGQLNYNEQFF.

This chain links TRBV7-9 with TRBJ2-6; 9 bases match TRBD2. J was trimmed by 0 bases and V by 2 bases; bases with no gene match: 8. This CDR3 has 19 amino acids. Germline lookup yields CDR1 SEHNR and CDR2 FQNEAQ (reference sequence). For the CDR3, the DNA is TGTGCCAGCAGCTTACCCTGGGAGCGGGGGGACTCTGGGGCCAACGTCCTGACTTTC. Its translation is CASSLPWERGDSGANVLTF. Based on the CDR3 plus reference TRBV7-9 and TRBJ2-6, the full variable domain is DTGVSQNPRHKITKRGQNVTFRCDPISEHNRLYWYRQTLGQGPEFLTYFQNEAQLEKSRLLSDRFSAERPKGSFSTLEIQRTEQGDSAMYLCASSLPWERGDSGANVLTFGAGSRLTVL.

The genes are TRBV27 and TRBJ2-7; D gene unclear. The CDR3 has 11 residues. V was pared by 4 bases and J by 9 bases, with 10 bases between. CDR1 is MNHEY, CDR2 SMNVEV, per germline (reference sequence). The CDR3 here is CASSSHITQYF. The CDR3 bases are TGTGCCAGCAGTTCTCATATAACGCAGTACTTC.

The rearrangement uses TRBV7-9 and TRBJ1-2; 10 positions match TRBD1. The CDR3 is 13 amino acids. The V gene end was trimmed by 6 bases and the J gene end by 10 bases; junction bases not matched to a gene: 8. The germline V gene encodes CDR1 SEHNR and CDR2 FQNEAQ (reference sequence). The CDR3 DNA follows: TGTGCCAGCAGTCGGGACAGGGGATTCGACTACACCTTC. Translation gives CASSRDRGFDYTF.

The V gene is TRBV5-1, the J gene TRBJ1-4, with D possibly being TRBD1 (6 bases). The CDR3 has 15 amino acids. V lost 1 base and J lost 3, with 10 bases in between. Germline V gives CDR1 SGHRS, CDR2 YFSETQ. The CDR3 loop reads CASSLSGAPNEKLFF. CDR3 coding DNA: TGCGCCAGCAGCTTGTCAGGGGCACCTAATGAAAAACTGTTTTTT.

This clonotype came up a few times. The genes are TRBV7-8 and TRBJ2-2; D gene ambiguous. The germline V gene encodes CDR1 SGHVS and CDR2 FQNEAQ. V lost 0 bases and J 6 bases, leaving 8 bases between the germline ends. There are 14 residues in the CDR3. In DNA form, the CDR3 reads TGTGCCAGCAGCTTAGCGTACTTCGCCGGGGAGCTGTTTTTT. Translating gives CASSLAYFAGELFF.

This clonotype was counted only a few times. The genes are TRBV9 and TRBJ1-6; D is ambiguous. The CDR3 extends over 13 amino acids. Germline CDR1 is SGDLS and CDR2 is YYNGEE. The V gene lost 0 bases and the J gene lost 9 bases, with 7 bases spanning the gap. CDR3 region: CASSVARASPLHF. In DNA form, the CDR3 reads TGTGCCAGCAGCGTAGCCCGGGCTTCACCCCTCCACTTT.

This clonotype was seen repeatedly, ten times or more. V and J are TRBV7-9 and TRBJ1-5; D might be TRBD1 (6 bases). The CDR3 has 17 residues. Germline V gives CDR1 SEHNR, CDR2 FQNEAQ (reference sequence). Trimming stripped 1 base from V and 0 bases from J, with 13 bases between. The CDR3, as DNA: TGTGCCAGCAGCTTAGATAGGGGGGTGTATAGCAATCAGCCCCAGCATTTT. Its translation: CASSLDRGVYSNQPQHF. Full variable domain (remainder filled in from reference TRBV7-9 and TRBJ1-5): DTGVSQNPRHKITKRGQNVTFRCDPISEHNRLYWYRQTLGQGPEFLTYFQNEAQLEKSRLLSDRFSAERPKGSFSTLEIQRTEQGDSAMYLCASSLDRGVYSNQPQHFGDGTRLSIL.

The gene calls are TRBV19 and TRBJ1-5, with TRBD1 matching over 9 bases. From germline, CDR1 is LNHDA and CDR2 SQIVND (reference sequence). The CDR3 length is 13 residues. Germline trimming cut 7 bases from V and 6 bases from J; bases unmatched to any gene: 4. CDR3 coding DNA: TGTGCCAGTAAGGGACAGGGTGGTCAGCCCCAGCATTTT. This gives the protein CASKGQGGQPQHF.

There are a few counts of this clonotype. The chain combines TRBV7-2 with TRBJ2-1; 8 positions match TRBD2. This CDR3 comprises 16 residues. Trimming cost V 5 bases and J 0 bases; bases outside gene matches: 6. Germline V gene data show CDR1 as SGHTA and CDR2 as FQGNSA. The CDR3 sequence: CASSRGGGSSYNEQFF. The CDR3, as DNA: TGTGCCAGCAGCCGAGGCGGGGGGAGCTCCTACAATGAGCAGTTCTTC.